This T cell receptor beta chain was sequenced for a study of cytomegalovirus exposure and HLA in healthy donors. 60 Vbeta and 13 Jbeta primers were used in PCR. Generated by immunoSEQ multiplex PCR, the TCRdb table keeps only in-frame clones and is missing some. The sample has some 180,000 clones. This CDR3 has 15 amino acids. The germline gives CDR1 MNHNY, CDR2 SVGAGI (reference sequence). Trimming took 4 bases from V and 4 from J; bases not matched to a gene: 4. The chain combines TRBV6-6 with TRBJ1-4, with 9 positions matching TRBD1. Material: PBMCs. The origin of this receptor is a man under 40 in good health and CMV-seronegative. In DNA, the CDR3 is TGTGCCAGCAGTTCCCGACAGGGGGGTAATGAAAAACTGTTTTTT. Translation gives CASSSRQGGNEKLFF.